Below, 21 T cell receptor beta chains from the same sample are listed, as sequenced in a study of CD8+ T cells in alopecia areata. As the sequencing template, cDNA was produced by extracting RNA and reverse transcribing it. The data were produced by immunoSEQ multiplex PCR, yet TCRdb's version contains in-frame clones alone and is incomplete. The top ten clones hold around 6% of a sample with around 82,000 clones, roughly 51% of them seen once. Specimen: NKG2D-high CD8+ T cells sorted from blood. Receptors were obtained from a human donor with alopecia areata.

There are a few counts of this clone. The CDR3 protein is CASSSQPGLITNEQFF. For the CDR3, the DNA is TGTGCCAGCAGCTCCCAACCGGGACTGATAACCAATGAGCAGTTCTTC. The V gene is TRBV7-3, the J gene TRBJ2-1, with a weak D call TRBD2 (6 bases). The ends were cut back, 4 bases at V and 6 bases at J, with 19 bases in the middle. This CDR3 region has 16 residues. Germline assignment: CDR1 SGHTA and CDR2 FQGTGA.

CDR3 nucleotides: TGTGCCGGGATCTGGACGGAGACCCAGTACTTC. It specifies CAGIWTETQYF. This chain uses TRBV30 with TRBJ2-5; no reliable D call. The CDR3 sequence is 11 residues long. Trimming took off 8 bases at V and 5 bases at J, with 12 bases between the two ends. Germline V CDR1 and CDR2: GTSNPN, SVGIG (reference sequence).

The chain employs TRBV7-2 and TRBJ2-3, with 9 bases aligning to TRBD2. Germline CDR1 reads SGHTA; CDR2 reads FQGNSA. The length of the CDR3 is 14 residues. V lost 4 bases and J lost 1; bases outside the gene matches: 0. The CDR3 protein is CASSSSGGTDTQYF. The CDR3 DNA follows: TGTGCCAGCAGCTCTAGCGGGGGCACAGATACGCAGTATTTT.

The J gene is TRBJ2-7, the V gene TRBV2, with D tentatively TRBD1 (5 bases). This CDR3 spans 12 amino acids. Germline V CDR1 and CDR2: SNHLY, FYNNEI. CDR3 in amino acids: CAVDTNSYEQYF. The CDR3 nucleotides read TGTGCGGTGGACACCAACTCCTACGAGCAGTACTTC.

This rearrangement joins TRBV9 to TRBJ1-1; 8 positions match TRBD1. Trimming took 3 bases from V and 4 from J; bases not matched to a gene: 2. This CDR3 is built from 13 residues. The germline gives CDR1 SGDLS, CDR2 YYNGEE. The CDR3 sequence is CASSGTGGTEAFF. The CDR3 bases are TGTGCCAGCAGCGGCACAGGGGGCACTGAAGCTTTCTTT.

This clone was observed a handful of times. The CDR3 DNA reads as TGCAGCGTTGAAATCCAGGGGAGGTACTCCTACGAGCAGTACTTC. This sequence encodes CSVEIQGRYSYEQYF. The chain has TRBV29-1 and TRBJ2-7; possibly TRBD1 or TRBD2 for D (6 bases each). The CDR3 length is 15 residues. V lost 2 bases and J 0 bases, leaving 14 bases between the germline ends. Per germline, CDR1 SQVTM and CDR2 ANQGSEA.

The chain links TRBV9 to TRBJ2-7; 8 positions agree with TRBD2. The CDR3 sequence is 15 residues long. With V trimmed by 2 bases and J by 2 bases, 6 bases remained unmatched. Germline V gives CDR1 SGDLS, CDR2 YYNGEE. The CDR3 nucleotides are TGTGCCAGCAGCGTCGGACTAGCTGAGACCTACGAGCAGTACTTC. Its protein product is CASSVGLAETYEQYF. The variable domain in full, with the rest retrieved from reference TRBV9 and TRBJ2-7, is DSGVTQTPKHLITATGQRVTLRCSPRSGDLSVYWYQQSLDQGLQFLIQYYNGEERAKGNILERFSAQQFPDLHSELNLSSLELGDSALYFCASSVGLAETYEQYFGPGTRLTVT.

This clone was picked up a small number of times. The J gene is TRBJ2-5, the V gene TRBV7-9; 7 positions match TRBD2. V lost 6 bases to trimming and J lost 3 bases; unmatched junction nucleotides: 10. The CDR3 sequence is 15 residues long. Germline values: CDR1 SEHNR, CDR2 FQNEAQ (reference sequence). The CDR3 nucleotides read TGTGCCAGCAGTTCCGCTGAGGGACTAAAAGAGACCCAGTACTTC. It codes for CASSSAEGLKETQYF.

The rearrangement uses TRBV27 and TRBJ2-5, with 9 bases matching TRBD1. The CDR3 is made up of 15 amino acids. V shed 2 bases and J 4 bases; nucleotides not matched to a gene: 5. Germline lookup yields CDR1 MNHEY and CDR2 SMNVEV (reference sequence). Written as DNA, the CDR3 is TGTGCCAGCAGTTTACTGTCGGACAGGGGAGAGACCCAGTACTTC. Protein product: CASSLLSDRGETQYF.

This chain uses TRBV6-6 with TRBJ1-2; possible D gene TRBD1, 5 bases. The germline V and J ends were trimmed by 1 base and 6 bases, with 9 bases remaining between them. The length of the CDR3 is 13 residues. Germline V gene sequence: CDR1 MNHNY, CDR2 SVGAGI (reference sequence). The CDR3 DNA follows: TGTGCCAGCAGTTACTGGCCGGGGGATGGCTACACCTTC. It yields the protein CASSYWPGDGYTF.

This clone was seen more than once but under ten times. V and J are TRBV7-9 and TRBJ2-1; unclear D gene. The germline V and J ends were trimmed by 5 bases and 4 bases, with 15 bases remaining between them. Germline assignment: CDR1 SEHNR and CDR2 FQNEAQ (reference sequence). The CDR3 length is 15 residues. The CDR3 bases are TGTGCCAGCAGCCCCAGGACCGAGAGTTACAATGAGCAGTTCTTC. Translated, it gives CASSPRTESYNEQFF.

This clone was seen only a few times. J is TRBJ2-2 and V is TRBV27; D not certain. The CDR3 is 13 amino acids. CDR1 MNHEY and CDR2 SMNVEV come from the germline V gene (reference sequence). Deletions cut 6 bases from V and 2 bases from J, with 7 bases between. The CDR3 spells CASSPHNTGELFF. The CDR3, as DNA: TGTGCCAGCAGCCCTCATAACACCGGGGAGCTGTTTTTT.

This clone was detected a few times. J is TRBJ2-3 and V is TRBV7-9; 10 bases agree with TRBD1. This CDR3 comprises 15 residues. Unmatched junction bases numbered 2, after V lost 3 bases and J lost 2 bases. Germline values: CDR1 SEHNR, CDR2 FQNEAQ (reference sequence). The CDR3 bases are TGTGCCAGCAGCTTCGACAGGGGGCACACAGATACGCAGTATTTT. Translating gives CASSFDRGHTDTQYF.

This chain joins TRBV9 and TRBJ2-3; D ambiguous. Germline CDR1 is SGDLS and CDR2 is YYNGEE. This CDR3 region has 15 residues. Trimming pared 2 bases from V and 6 bases from J, leaving 16 bases between. The CDR3 DNA reads TGTGCCAGCAGCGTTGCTTCTTCACCTCTTGATACGCAGTATTTT. The encoded protein is CASSVASSPLDTQYF. The full variable domain, completed using reference TRBV9 and TRBJ2-3, is DSGVTQTPKHLITATGQRVTLRCSPRSGDLSVYWYQQSLDQGLQFLIQYYNGEERAKGNILERFSAQQFPDLHSELNLSSLELGDSALYFCASSVASSPLDTQYFGPGTRLTVL.

This chain links TRBV7-9 with TRBJ2-7; tentative D call: TRBD1 (5 bases). Deletions cut 7 bases from V and 2 bases from J, with 9 bases between. Germline CDR1 SEHNR, CDR2 FQNEAQ (reference sequence). This CDR3 has 12 residues. The CDR3 nucleotides read TGTGCCAGCACAGACAGTACCTACGAGCAGTACTTC. Translation: CASTDSTYEQYF.

The rearrangement uses TRBV5-6 and TRBJ2-1; TRBD1 agrees at 11 bases. Germline V gene data show CDR1 as SGHDT and CDR2 as YYEEEE. The CDR3 is made up of 14 amino acids. The V segment lost 4 bases and the J segment 8 bases; nucleotides outside the gene matches: 5. The CDR3 DNA sequence: TGTGCCAGCAGCATGGGACAGGGGGACTATGAGCAGTTCTTC. It translates to CASSMGQGDYEQFF.

This chain links TRBV28 with TRBJ2-7; 11 bases line up with TRBD1. Germline V lookup: CDR1 MDHEN, CDR2 SYDVKM. The length of the CDR3 is 17 residues. J gave up 3 bases and V 2 bases, and 9 bases lay outside the gene matches. CDR3 in amino acids: CASSLVGRDRGSYEQYF. CDR3 nucleotides: TGTGCCAGCAGTTTAGTCGGTCGGGACAGGGGGAGCTACGAGCAGTACTTC.

The chain carries TRBV7-9 and TRBJ2-1; no reliable D call. The CDR3 length is 11 residues. Germline V lookup: CDR1 SEHNR, CDR2 FQNEAQ (reference sequence). Trimming shortened V by 1 base and J by 9 bases, and 4 bases separated the two germline ends. The CDR3 is CASSLEGEQFF. CDR3 sequence (DNA): TGTGCCAGCAGCTTAGAAGGTGAGCAGTTCTTC.

The V call is TRBV4-3, the J call TRBJ2-3, with 9 bases that match TRBD1. The CDR3 has 16 amino acids. Unmatched junction bases numbered 4, after V lost 2 bases and J lost 1 base. The germline V gene encodes CDR1 LGHNA and CDR2 YSLEER. The CDR3 DNA is TGCGCCAGCAGCCAAAGGGGACAGGGTCGCACAGATACGCAGTATTTT. It translates to CASSQRGQGRTDTQYF.

The chain employs TRBV29-1 and TRBJ2-7; a possible D gene is TRBD1 (6 bases). Germline values: CDR1 SQVTM, CDR2 ANQGSEA. V gave up 0 bases and J gave up 2 bases, with 17 bases separating them. The CDR3 length is 16 residues. The CDR3 sequence is CSVEEGETGLPYEQYF. The CDR3 nucleotides read TGCAGCGTTGAAGAAGGAGAAACAGGGCTGCCCTACGAGCAGTACTTC.

The CDR3 is CASSLQGLGTEAFF. The CDR3, as DNA: TGTGCCAGCTCACTACAGGGCCTGGGAACTGAAGCTTTCTTT. The J gene is TRBJ1-1, the V gene TRBV6-5; possibly TRBD1 for D (6 bases). The V gene's germline CDR1 is MNHEY and CDR2 SVGAGI. This CDR3 comprises 14 residues. V shed 8 bases and J shed 5 bases, with 18 bases lying between them.